The 27 T cell receptor beta chains below were found in one sample sequenced in a study of T-cell reconstitution after alpha-beta-depleted transplantation in children (dated by TCRdb to 2016 to 2017). To prepare the library, PCR was applied. The sequencing machine was an Illumina HiSeq 2500. TCR libraries were prepared with molecular barcoding, using unique molecular identifiers to normalize TCRbeta repertoire quantification. TCRdb itself trimmed the public reads at Q25 with fastp, ran MiXCR and retained productive beta chains. Under each unique CDR3 protein, matching rows form one entry showing the most common genes and DNA. The sample table shows some 490,000 distinct CDR3 sequences, and around an eighth are seen once. The ten largest clones add up to roughly 5.4% of the sample. Sequencing was performed on PBMCs from the stem cell graft donor, taken from the stem cell graft. Receptors originate from a human donor who donated a stem cell graft to a child with combined immunodeficiency.

V gene TRBV7-9 combines with J gene TRBJ2-7, with D hard to call. Looked up from germline, CDR1 is SEHNR and CDR2 is FQNEAQ (reference sequence). V lost 5 bases and J lost 3, with 11 bases in between. The CDR3 has 13 residues. In nucleotides, the CDR3 is TGTGCCAGCAGCCCCGGGTTTCTCTACGAGCAGTACTTC. As protein: CASSPGFLYEQYF.

This clonotype was seen repeatedly, ten times or more. J is TRBJ2-5 and V is TRBV24-1, with D perhaps matching TRBD1 (6 bases). Germline assignment: CDR1 KGHDR and CDR2 SFDVKD. The V and J ends lost 3 bases and 2 bases respectively, with 12 bases between them. The length of the CDR3 is 15 residues. In DNA, the CDR3 is TGTGCCACCAGTGATAGCGGCAGGGGACAAGAGACCCAGTACTTC. Protein: CATSDSGRGQETQYF.

This clonotype was detected a few times. The chain combines TRBV18 with TRBJ2-7, with D unclear. The CDR3 contains 14 residues. Trimming cost V 1 base and J 0 bases, with 7 bases left between them. Germline V lookup: CDR1 KGHSH, CDR2 LQKENI. The CDR3 DNA sequence: TGTGCCAGCTCACCACAGGCTGTCTCCTACGAGCAGTACTTC. This sequence encodes CASSPQAVSYEQYF.

Only a few counts were recorded for this clonotype. The chain links TRBV7-2 to TRBJ2-7; D not resolved. The ends were cut back, 0 bases at V and 7 bases at J, with 10 bases in the middle. Germline CDR1 and CDR2: SGHTA and FQGNSA. The CDR3 loop spans 13 amino acids. CDR3 bases: TGTGCCAGCAGCTTAGCCCAGCCTTGGGAGCAGTACTTC. It specifies CASSLAQPWEQYF.

Ten or more counts support this clonotype. For the CDR3, the DNA is TGCAGCGTTGACGAGAACGGGGAGCTGTTTTTT. Translated: CSVDENGELFF. V gene TRBV29-1 combines with J gene TRBJ2-2; no reliable D call. Germline lookup yields CDR1 SQVTM and CDR2 ANQGSEA. Trimming shortened V by 3 bases and J by 7 bases, and 6 bases separated the two germline ends. The CDR3 is 11 amino acids.

This clonotype was counted only a few times. The V and J genes are TRBV29-1 and TRBJ2-3; no firm D call. The V end was cut by 7 bases, the J end by 2 bases, with 19 bases between. This CDR3 contains 15 residues. The germline CDR1 and CDR2 sequences are SQVTM and ANQGSEA. Written as DNA, the CDR3 is TGCAGCGGCACGAGGTTCCCACCCCCCACAGATACGCAGTATTTT. This translates into CSGTRFPPPTDTQYF.

This clonotype was observed many times. The rearrangement joins TRBV7-3 to TRBJ2-3; 11 bases are a match to TRBD2. With V trimmed by 4 bases and J by 5 bases, 5 bases remained unmatched. CDR3 length: 15 residues. Germline loops: CDR1 SGHTA, CDR2 FQGTGA. The CDR3: CASSSGTSGGDTQYF. The CDR3 region has the DNA TGTGCCAGCAGCTCCGGGACTAGCGGAGGAGATACGCAGTATTTT.

The chain combines TRBV6-2 or TRBV6-3 with TRBJ2-1; 11 bases agree with TRBD2. The V gene end was trimmed by 0 bases and the J gene end by 9 bases; junction bases not matched to a gene: 7. Germline CDR1 reads MNHEY; CDR2 reads SVGEGT. The CDR3 sequence is 16 residues long. CDR3 sequence reads: CASSYSLAGGPGEQFF. The CDR3 nucleotides read TGTGCCAGCAGTTACTCGTTAGCGGGGGGGCCTGGTGAGCAGTTCTTC.

This clonotype was observed many times. CDR3 DNA sequence: TGCAGTGCTAGGGTGGGGGGCCTTCAGCCCCAGCATTTT. Translating it yields CSARVGGLQPQHF. The chain couples TRBV20-1 to TRBJ1-5, with a possible D match to TRBD1 (6 bases). Trimming shortened V by 3 bases and J by 6 bases, and 12 bases separated the two germline ends. Germline V gene data show CDR1 as DFQATT and CDR2 as SNEGSKA (reference sequence). The CDR3 is 13 amino acids.

This sequence joins TRBV18 and TRBJ2-6; no clear D. This CDR3 region has 16 residues. Looked up from germline, CDR1 is KGHSH and CDR2 is LQKENI. Trimming cost V 2 bases and J 2 bases, with 10 bases left between them. CDR3 sequence reads: CASSPSAQAGANVLTF. The CDR3 DNA follows: TGTGCCAGCTCACCATCCGCCCAGGCTGGGGCCAACGTCCTGACTTTC.

This clonotype was seen at least ten times. The V gene is TRBV2, the J gene TRBJ2-1; 15 nucleotides line up with TRBD2. The germline gives CDR1 SNHLY, CDR2 FYNNEI. There are 16 residues in the CDR3. V lost 4 bases, J lost 9 bases, and 7 bases stayed unmatched. In nucleotides, the CDR3 is TGTGCCAGCAGTGGGACTAGCGGGAGGGCCTTGGTTGAGCAGTTCTTC. Translating gives CASSGTSGRALVEQFF.

Only a few counts were recorded for this clonotype. The chain has TRBV12-3 or TRBV12-4 and TRBJ2-7; 9 positions agree with TRBD1. The CDR3 has 15 amino acids. Trimming took 7 bases from V and 5 from J; bases not matched to a gene: 12. Here the CDR3 DNA reads TGTGCCAGCATTCCGACAGGGGGAACGTTTGACGAGCAGTACTTC. This encodes CASIPTGGTFDEQYF.

This clonotype appeared many times. The V and J genes are TRBV20-1 and TRBJ2-1; 7 bases map to TRBD2. V dropped 2 bases and J dropped 7; count of bases not matched to a gene: 8. CDR3 size: 14 residues. Germline CDR1 and CDR2: DFQATT and SNEGSKA (reference sequence). The CDR3 spells CSARLGGNRNEQFF. The CDR3 region has the DNA TGCAGTGCTAGACTGGGGGGGAACCGGAATGAGCAGTTCTTC.

V gene TRBV29-1 combines with J gene TRBJ2-1; the match to TRBD2 covers 9 bases. Germline V lookup: CDR1 SQVTM, CDR2 ANQGSEA. This CDR3 is 15 amino acids long. Unmatched junction bases numbered 8, after V lost 4 bases and J lost 4 bases. The CDR3 region is CSVGGGAIRYNEQFF. The CDR3 DNA follows: TGCAGCGTTGGCGGGGGGGCCATCCGTTACAATGAGCAGTTCTTC.

CDR3 region: CASSRPPRGNQPQHF. In nucleotides, the CDR3 is TGCGCCAGCAGTCGACCTCCGCGGGGCAATCAGCCCCAGCATTTT. The V and J genes are TRBV23-1 and TRBJ1-5; D remains ambiguous. TRBV23-1 is an ORF, and what it does is uncertain. The ends were cut back, 4 bases at V and 2 bases at J, with 12 bases in the middle. The CDR3 length is 15 residues.

The J gene is TRBJ2-7, the V gene TRBV10-3, with a tentative D call TRBD1 (6 bases). Trimming removed 5 bases from V and 0 bases from J, with 17 bases in between. This CDR3 spans 16 amino acids. Per germline, CDR1 ENHRY and CDR2 SYGVKD. The CDR3 DNA reads as TGTGCCATCAGTCCATCGCTCGGACAGAGCTCCTACGAGCAGTACTTC. This encodes CAISPSLGQSSYEQYF.

The chain recombines TRBV7-3 with TRBJ2-1; TRBD2 aligns across 8 bases. Germline V gives CDR1 SGHTA, CDR2 FQGTGA. V lost 4 bases, J lost 9 bases, and 5 bases stayed unmatched. This CDR3 is 13 amino acids long. The CDR3 nucleotides read TGTGCCAGCAGCTCGACTAGCGTTGGTGAGCAGTTCTTC. Its translation is CASSSTSVGEQFF.

This clonotype was seen repeatedly, ten times or more. The rearrangement links TRBV5-5 to TRBJ1-2; 10 bases line up with TRBD1. Germline V lookup: CDR1 SGHKS, CDR2 YYEKEE (reference sequence). CDR3 length: 14 amino acids. V lost 3 bases to trimming and J lost 4 bases; unmatched junction nucleotides: 3. CDR3 residues: CASSWDRGPYGYTF. CDR3 nucleotides: TGTGCCAGCAGCTGGGACAGGGGACCCTATGGCTACACCTTC.

This clonotype was seen only a few times. This sequence joins TRBV25-1 and TRBJ2-1, with D perhaps matching TRBD1 (5 bases). The CDR3 has 15 amino acids. Germline assignment: CDR1 MGHDK and CDR2 SYGVNS. The ends were cut back, 4 bases at V and 8 bases at J, with 18 bases in the middle. The CDR3 DNA is TGTGCCAGCAGTGTTCTTAAGGGGCTAGTCCATGAGCAGTTCTTC. As protein: CASSVLKGLVHEQFF.

The chain uses TRBV3-1 and TRBJ2-7, with 8 nucleotides matching TRBD2. Germline trimming cut 8 bases from V and 6 bases from J; bases unmatched to any gene: 15. CDR1 is LGHDT, CDR2 YNNKEL, per germline (reference sequence). This CDR3 has 15 amino acids. CDR3 in DNA: TGTGCCAGCTGCAAGCGGACTAGCTTGGGCGGCGAGCAGTACTTC. Translating it yields CASCKRTSLGGEQYF.

The chain joins TRBV5-1 to TRBJ2-3, with TRBD2 matching over 9 bases. After removal of 4 bases from V and 3 bases from J, the junction contained 3 bases not matched to a gene. This CDR3 comprises 14 residues. CDR1 and CDR2 from the germline V gene are SGHRS and YFSETQ. In DNA form, the CDR3 reads TGCGCCAGCAGCGTGACTAGCGGTACAGATACGCAGTATTTT. Its protein is CASSVTSGTDTQYF.

This clonotype appeared many times. J is TRBJ2-1 and V is TRBV7-9; 10 bases agree with TRBD1. The CDR3 contains 17 residues. Unmatched junction bases numbered 10, after V lost 5 bases and J lost 3 bases. Germline V gene sequence: CDR1 SEHNR, CDR2 FQNEAQ (reference sequence). CDR3 in DNA: TGTGCCAGCAGCCCCCGTGGGGACAGGGGAAGCTACAATGAGCAGTTCTTC. Protein sequence: CASSPRGDRGSYNEQFF.

This clonotype was detected only a few times. V gene TRBV5-5 combines with J gene TRBJ2-5; a possible D gene is TRBD2 (5 bases). Germline values: CDR1 SGHKS, CDR2 YYEKEE (reference sequence). Trimming took off 0 bases at V and 5 bases at J, with 17 bases between the two ends. The length of the CDR3 is 16 residues. The CDR3 loop is CASSLAFGPGGETQYF. In DNA, the CDR3 is TGTGCCAGCAGCTTGGCGTTCGGACCTGGCGGGGAGACCCAGTACTTC.

This clonotype was found once. The rearrangement joins TRBV28 to TRBJ1-4; 8 nucleotides line up with TRBD1. J gave up 6 bases and V 10 bases, and 7 bases lay outside the gene matches. The V gene's germline CDR1 is MDHEN and CDR2 SYDVKM. This CDR3 contains 13 residues. CDR3 coding DNA: TGTGCCACCGGACAGGGCAAAGATGAAAAACTGTTTTTT. This gives the protein CATGQGKDEKLFF.

The rearrangement uses TRBV6-2 or TRBV6-3 and TRBJ2-5; D remains ambiguous. CDR1 and CDR2 (germline): MNHEY, SVGEGT. V was trimmed by 7 bases and J by 11 bases, leaving 14 bases between them. The CDR3 runs to 11 residues. The CDR3 DNA follows: TGTGCCAGCAACGGGCCGCCTTTACAGTACTTC. Translation: CASNGPPLQYF.

This clonotype occurred a few times. The chain couples TRBV9 to TRBJ2-3; a weak D match, TRBD2 (7 bases). The germline V gene has CDR1 SGDLS and CDR2 YYNGEE. CDR3 length: 16 residues. Trimming cost V 4 bases and J 1 base, with 16 bases left between them. The CDR3 DNA is TGTGCCAGCAGCCCTCCCGCGGGGGCCGGCACAGATACGCAGTATTTT. The encoded protein is CASSPPAGAGTDTQYF.

This clonotype was observed at least ten times. The junction departs from germline at one end; a sequencing error may be responsible. V usage is TRBV27 and J usage is TRBJ2-7, with 11 nucleotides matching TRBD2. The CDR3 length is 14 residues. In germline, CDR1 is MNHEY, CDR2 SMNVEV (reference sequence). The CDR3 coding sequence is TGTGCCAGCAGTTTCGAACCGGGACTAGCGGAGTTCCACTTC. Its translation is CASSFEPGLAEFHF.